The 20 T cell receptor beta chains presented below share a single source sample, sequenced in a study of molecular identifiers for immune sequencing clone quantification. A single record per CDR3 protein comes from TCRdb applying MiXCR to the PCR reads. This table has about 500,000 distinct CDR3 sequences, 20% to 25% appearing once. Sample: naive CD8+ T cells from blood, with Jurkat cell RNA spiked in. The sample's subset: FACS-sorted CD8+CD4-CCR7+CD45RA+ naive T cells. The receptor source for this set is a human donor in good health. Some libraries in this study had Jurkat cell RNA spiked in.

This clonotype has at least ten counts. The chain carries TRBV9 and TRBJ1-1; D gene uncertain. Germline CDR1 and CDR2: SGDLS and YYNGEE. V was trimmed by 0 bases and J by 0 bases, leaving 9 bases between them. The CDR3 has 15 residues. CDR3 loop: CASSVGAAMNTEAFF. For the CDR3, the DNA is TGTGCCAGCAGCGTAGGAGCGGCCATGAACACTGAAGCTTTCTTT. The full variable domain, rest sourced from reference TRBV9 and TRBJ1-1, is DSGVTQTPKHLITATGQRVTLRCSPRSGDLSVYWYQQSLDQGLQFLIQYYNGEERAKGNILERFSAQQFPDLHSELNLSSLELGDSALYFCASSVGAAMNTEAFFGQGTRLTVV.

This clonotype was observed a single time. The chain links TRBV9 to TRBJ2-7, with 10 bases lining up with TRBD2. The CDR3 has 20 amino acids. CDR1 is SGDLS and CDR2 is YYNGEE in the germline V gene. V lost 2 bases, J lost 2 bases, and 19 bases stayed unmatched. CDR3 protein: CASSVPVAGSGLAAPYEQYF. CDR3 sequence (DNA): TGTGCCAGCAGCGTTCCCGTGGCAGGATCTGGACTAGCGGCCCCCTACGAGCAGTACTTC. Drawing the rest from reference TRBV9 and TRBJ2-7, the complete variable domain is DSGVTQTPKHLITATGQRVTLRCSPRSGDLSVYWYQQSLDQGLQFLIQYYNGEERAKGNILERFSAQQFPDLHSELNLSSLELGDSALYFCASSVPVAGSGLAAPYEQYFGPGTRLTVT.

This clonotype appeared many times. The V gene is TRBV2, the J gene TRBJ2-1; possibly TRBD1 or TRBD2 for D (6 bases each). Trimming cost V 9 bases and J 5 bases, with 20 bases left between them. The CDR3 runs 15 residues. In germline, CDR1 is SNHLY, CDR2 FYNNEI. The DNA for the CDR3 is TGTGCCAGTTGTCCGGGGGCGAGTTTGAACAATGAGCAGTTCTTC. Its translation is CASCPGASLNNEQFF.

This clonotype was observed a few times. The rearrangement joins TRBV20-1 to TRBJ1-1; maybe TRBD1 (6 bases). The CDR3 sequence is 14 residues long. Trimming cost V 1 base and J 5 bases, with 14 bases left between them. Germline V gives CDR1 DFQATT, CDR2 SNEGSKA (reference sequence). The CDR3 DNA sequence: TGCAGTGCTAGAGTTAAGGGGGGATGGACTGAAGCTTTCTTT. Translating it yields CSARVKGGWTEAFF.

This clonotype has a count of ten or more. The J gene is TRBJ2-1, the V gene TRBV6-5; D is tentatively TRBD1 or TRBD2 (7 bases each). V was shortened by 2 bases and J by 8 bases, with 16 bases between the two germline ends. The germline gives CDR1 MNHEY, CDR2 SVGAGI. The CDR3 consists of 15 residues. The CDR3 spells CASSYGGRGPDEQFF. CDR3 nucleotide sequence: TGTGCCAGCAGTTACGGGGGGAGGGGGCCCGATGAGCAGTTCTTC.

This clonotype was found many times. The chain employs TRBV28 and TRBJ2-3; possibly TRBD2 for D (6 bases). V lost 4 bases and J 5 bases, leaving 16 bases between the germline ends. This CDR3 region has 15 residues. Per germline, CDR1 MDHEN and CDR2 SYDVKM. CDR3: CASSWASDIVDTQYF. DNA for the CDR3: TGTGCCAGCAGTTGGGCTAGCGATATTGTAGATACGCAGTATTTT.

This clonotype has only a few counts. The chain is built from TRBV7-9 and TRBJ1-1, with TRBD1 identical over 7 bases. With 5 bases clipped from V and 4 bases from J, the junction kept 10 bases outside the gene matches. Germline CDR1 SEHNR, CDR2 FQNEAQ (reference sequence). The CDR3 totals 15 residues. The CDR3 spells CASSPSTGRGTEAFF. The DNA for the CDR3 is TGTGCCAGCAGCCCTTCGACAGGGCGTGGCACTGAAGCTTTCTTT.

The rearrangement joins TRBV29-1 to TRBJ1-2, with 10 bases matching TRBD1. Germline CDR1 reads SQVTM; CDR2 reads ANQGSEA. V lost 3 bases to trimming and J lost 4 bases; unmatched junction nucleotides: 11. CDR3 length equals 16 residues. Here the CDR3 reads CSVDMTGGRKGYGYTF. CDR3 in DNA: TGCAGCGTTGACATGACAGGGGGCAGAAAGGGCTATGGCTACACCTTC.

This clonotype has just a few counts. V is TRBV29-1 and J is TRBJ2-4; 10 nucleotides align to TRBD1. V shed 6 bases, J shed 6 bases, and the junction held 8 bases outside the gene matches. The germline CDR1 and CDR2 sequences are SQVTM and ANQGSEA. The CDR3 loop spans 14 amino acids. The CDR3 sequence: CSVLMTGGGNIQYF. In nucleotides, the CDR3 is TGCAGCGTCCTCATGACAGGGGGCGGAAACATTCAGTACTTC. Together with reference TRBV29-1 and TRBJ2-4, the CDR3 gives the full variable domain: SAVISQKPSRDICQRGTSLTIQCQVDSQVTMMFWYRQQPGQSLTLIATANQGSEATYESGFVIDKFPISRPNLTFSTLTVSNMSPEDSSIYLCSVLMTGGGNIQYFGAGTRLSVL.

The table lists this clonotype with many counts. J is TRBJ2-7 and V is TRBV27; D may match TRBD1 or TRBD2 (5 bases each). The V and J ends lost 5 bases and 4 bases respectively, with 12 bases between them. Germline-derived CDR1 and CDR2 are MNHEY and SMNVEV (reference sequence). The CDR3 has 13 amino acids. CDR3 sequence reads: CASSHGTTYEQYF. CDR3 sequence (DNA): TGTGCCAGCAGTCATGGGACGACGTACGAGCAGTACTTC.

This clonotype was picked up many times. V gene TRBV20-1 combines with J gene TRBJ2-7; possibly TRBD1 for D (6 bases). CDR3 size: 13 residues. Germline V lookup: CDR1 DFQATT, CDR2 SNEGSKA (reference sequence). V shed 7 bases and J shed 1 base, with 14 bases lying between them. This CDR3 is CSVPQGQSYEQYF. The DNA for the CDR3 is TGCAGTGTCCCCCAGGGACAATCCTACGAGCAGTACTTC.

A few counts support this clonotype. The V gene is TRBV30, the J gene TRBJ2-3; 9 bases line up with TRBD1. The CDR3 has 16 amino acids. V trimming: 5 bases; J trimming: 5 bases; junction bases outside the gene matches: 14. From germline, CDR1 is GTSNPN and CDR2 SVGIG (reference sequence). The CDR3 DNA reads TGTGCCTGGGAGGGTGGCGGACAGGGGTGGATAGATACGCAGTATTTT. Protein product: CAWEGGGQGWIDTQYF. The whole variable domain, filled in from reference TRBV30 and TRBJ2-3, reads SQTIHQWPATLVQPVGSPLSLECTVEGTSNPNLYWYRQAAGRGLQLLFYSVGIGQISSEVPQNLSASRPQDRQFILSSKKLLLSDSGFYLCAWEGGGQGWIDTQYFGPGTRLTVL.

This clonotype was seen repeatedly, ten times or more. The V gene is TRBV7-9, the J gene TRBJ1-1, with TRBD1 matching over 7 bases. Germline CDR1 SEHNR, CDR2 FQNEAQ (reference sequence). Trimming at V came to 7 bases and at J to 3 bases, leaving 17 bases not matched to a gene. This CDR3 has 17 residues. Here the CDR3 DNA reads TGTGCCAGCAATCCCCCCTTACAGGGGTTTGGTGACACTGAAGCTTTCTTT. Residues: CASNPPLQGFGDTEAFF. The full variable domain, rest sourced from reference TRBV7-9 and TRBJ1-1, is DTGVSQNPRHKITKRGQNVTFRCDPISEHNRLYWYRQTLGQGPEFLTYFQNEAQLEKSRLLSDRFSAERPKGSFSTLEIQRTEQGDSAMYLCASNPPLQGFGDTEAFFGQGTRLTVV.

This clonotype was detected many times. V is TRBV9 and J is TRBJ1-3; the D gene is possibly TRBD1 (5 bases). The CDR3 spans 15 residues. The V gene lost 4 bases and the J gene lost 0 bases, with 11 bases spanning the gap. Germline V gene lookup returns CDR1 SGDLS and CDR2 YYNGEE. CDR3 nucleotide sequence: TGTGCCAGCAGCCCCGACAGAGACTCTGGAAACACCATATATTTT. Translation gives CASSPDRDSGNTIYF.

This clonotype was observed at least ten times. The chain joins TRBV19 to TRBJ1-1; 8 bases fit TRBD1. Germline V lookup: CDR1 LNHDA, CDR2 SQIVND (reference sequence). CDR3 length: 15 residues. Trimming took 5 bases from V and 2 from J; bases not matched to a gene: 7. The CDR3 sequence is CASSYLSGGNTEAFF. The CDR3 DNA reads as TGTGCCAGTAGTTACCTATCAGGGGGCAACACTGAAGCTTTCTTT.

In its sample, this clonotype was seen many times. This rearrangement joins TRBV7-8 to TRBJ1-1, with D tentatively TRBD1 (5 bases). Germline-derived CDR1 and CDR2 are SGHVS and FQNEAQ. Trimming stripped 1 base from V and 5 bases from J, with 8 bases between. The length of the CDR3 is 13 residues. CDR3 sequence: CASSLGGLTEAFF. In DNA form, the CDR3 reads TGTGCCAGCAGCTTAGGGGGCTTAACTGAAGCTTTCTTT.

CDR3 residues: CAWSLLAGGPGDTQYF. Here the CDR3 DNA reads TGTGCCTGGAGCCTACTAGCGGGGGGGCCCGGAGATACGCAGTATTTT. V usage is TRBV30 and J usage is TRBJ2-3, with 13 bases aligning to TRBD2. The germline gives CDR1 GTSNPN, CDR2 SVGIG (reference sequence). This CDR3 has 16 residues. After removal of 3 bases from V and 5 bases from J, the junction contained 8 bases not matched to a gene.

A note on this clonotype: It may be a read error: a sequence one base away is much more abundant. This chain links TRBV9 with TRBJ1-3; unclear D gene. V was pared by 7 bases and J by 0 bases, with 14 bases between. CDR3 length: 15 amino acids. The germline CDR1 and CDR2 sequences are SGDLS and YYNGEE. The CDR3 loop is CASGSRRDSGNTIYF. The DNA for the CDR3 is TGTGCCAGCGGCTCTAGACGGGACTCTGGAAACACCATATATTTT.

This clonotype was seen more than once but under ten times. This sequence joins TRBV30 and TRBJ1-6, with 9 bases aligning to TRBD1. The CDR3 has 14 amino acids. Germline CDR1 and CDR2: GTSNPN and SVGIG (reference sequence). J was trimmed by 9 bases and V by 2 bases; bases with no gene match: 5. This CDR3 reads CAWSSGQGSSPLHF. In DNA, the CDR3 is TGTGCCTGGAGTTCCGGACAGGGGAGTTCACCCCTCCACTTT.

This clonotype was observed a handful of times. V and J are TRBV28 and TRBJ2-7; D remains unclear. Germline V gene lookup returns CDR1 MDHEN and CDR2 SYDVKM. The CDR3 loop spans 13 amino acids. Trimming took off 7 bases at V and 5 bases at J, with 15 bases between the two ends. The DNA for the CDR3 is TGTGCCAGCACCCCTCGGCAAACCAACGAGCAGTACTTC. Translating it yields CASTPRQTNEQYF.